This T cell receptor beta chain was profiled in a study of T cells after yellow fever vaccination. Using its own MiXCR run on the 5' RACE reads, TCRdb lists one record per CDR3 protein. Of around 590,000 distinct CDR3 sequences listed, approximately 13% are singletons. CDR1 and CDR2 from the germline V gene are ENHRY and SYGVKD. V dropped 9 bases and J dropped 0; count of bases not matched to a gene: 11. This CDR3 has 16 amino acids. This clonotype was observed a few times. Material: PBMCs, obtained on the day of the yellow fever booster vaccination. The chain is built from TRBV10-3 and TRBJ2-1; 7 bases are a match to TRBD2. This receptor was taken from a man younger than 45 who received the YFV17D yellow fever vaccine. The CDR3 DNA sequence: TGTGCCATAGCCCCCTCCGCGGGAGTCTCCTACAATGAGCAGTTCTTC. It codes for CAIAPSAGVSYNEQFF.